This T cell receptor (beta chain) was obtained from a study of blood T cell repertoires in COVID-19. In terms of age and location, participants ranged from about 18 to 89 years and lived in about two dozen US areas. In the original processing: Amplification with reference gene primers provided the estimates of nucleated cell counts. The method was immunoSEQ multiplex PCR; TCRdb's version includes in-frame clones alone and lacks a portion of them. V, J and clone size derive from that table, while D and trimming were established from the DNA sequence. The data contain approximately 180,000 clones, around 85% of them singletons. CDR1 is DFQATT, CDR2 SNEGSKA, per germline (reference sequence). The V end lost 3 bases, the J end lost 5 bases, and 10 bases lay between the germline ends. The CDR3 is made up of 13 amino acids.

Sequenced sample: PBMCs or T cells enriched from blood (not recorded which). The receptor comes from a man aged 40-55 years who had recovered from COVID-19. The rearrangement uses TRBV20-1 and TRBJ1-4; D ambiguous. The CDR3 bases are TGCAGTGCTAGTCTGGTACTAAATGAAAAACTGTTTTTT. It codes for CSASLVLNEKLFF.